One TCR beta chain is described in this entry. The data derive from a study of blood T cell repertoires in COVID-19. Profiling relied on immunoSEQ multiplex PCR, and the TCRdb table lists in-frame clones only, not all of them. The sample holds some 150,000 clones, approximately 91% seen once. The CDR3 consists of 14 residues. The germline V gene encodes CDR1 SEHNR and CDR2 FQNEAQ (reference sequence). Trimming pared 8 bases from V and 4 bases from J, leaving 14 bases between. This TCR was recovered from a woman aged 70-85 years with acute or convalescent COVID-19. The sequencing sample was made of peripheral blood. V gene TRBV7-9 combines with J gene TRBJ2-2; the D gene is possibly TRBD2 (6 bases). The CDR3, as DNA: TGTGCCAGCCAGCACGGGGGAGGCACCGGGGAGCTGTTTTTT. Amino acids: CASQHGGGTGELFF.